This T cell receptor beta chain came from a study of response to subunit inactivated influenza vaccine. TCRdb analysed the RT-PCR reads with MiXCR anew, one entry per CDR3 protein. Seen here are about 520,000 distinct CDR3 sequences, 25% observed once, and the top ten hold under 2.5%. This clonotype came up a few times. With V trimmed by 6 bases and J by 4 bases, 12 bases remained unmatched. CDR3 size: 16 residues. Germline lookup yields CDR1 SGHAT and CDR2 FQNNGV. Sequencing was performed on CD4+ T cells sorted from PBMCs, taken 5 to 6 days after vaccination. The TCR was taken from a man in his forties or fifties who received an inactivated influenza vaccine. The J gene is TRBJ2-7, the V gene TRBV11-2; 10 bases line up with TRBD1. Here the CDR3 DNA reads TGTGCCAGCAGTGGACCGGGACAGGGGTTACGGTACGAGCAGTACTTC. Translated: CASSGPGQGLRYEQYF. The full variable domain, completed using reference TRBV11-2 and TRBJ2-7, is EAGVAQSPRYKIIEKRQSVAFWCNPISGHATLYWYQQILGQGPKLLIQFQNNGVVDDSQLPKDRFSAERLKGVDSTLKIQPAKLEDSAVYLCASSGPGQGLRYEQYFGPGTRLTVT.